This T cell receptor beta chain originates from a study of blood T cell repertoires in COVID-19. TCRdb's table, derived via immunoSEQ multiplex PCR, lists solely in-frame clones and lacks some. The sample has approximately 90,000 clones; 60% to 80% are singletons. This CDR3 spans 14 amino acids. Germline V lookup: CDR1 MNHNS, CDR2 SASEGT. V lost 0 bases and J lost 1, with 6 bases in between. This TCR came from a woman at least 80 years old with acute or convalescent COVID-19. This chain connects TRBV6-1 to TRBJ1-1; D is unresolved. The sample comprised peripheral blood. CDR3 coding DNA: TGTGCCAGCAGTGAAGCGCTATCGAACACTGAAGCTTTCTTT. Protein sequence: CASSEALSNTEAFF.